The rows below give T cell receptor beta chains drawn from one sample of a study of blood T cell repertoires in COVID-19. Profiling relied on immunoSEQ multiplex PCR, and the TCRdb table lists in-frame clones only, not all of them. The data show approximately 300,000 clones, around four fifths seen once. Sequenced material: peripheral blood. These receptors were collected from a woman between 45 and 60 years old with acute or convalescent COVID-19. Each CDR3 is given with its conserved first and last residue. Each record gives: V gene, J gene, clone size, CDR3 length, D gene, CDR3 protein, CDR3 DNA. D genes are given only for firm matches. Not every row has a clone size; where given, it reads once, few, many or a size class.

>TRBV19|TRBJ1-1|NA|11|NA
CASSSADRAFF
TGTGCCAGTAGTTCCGCGGACAGAGCTTTCTTT
>TRBV5-1|TRBJ1-4|NA|18|TRBD1
CASSFSSRDRDAGEKLFF
TGCGCCAGCAGCTTCTCGTCCCGGGACAGGGATGCGGGGGAAAAACTGTTTTTT
>TRBV2|TRBJ1-5|once|15|TRBD1
CASRGQTNSNQPQHF
TGTGCCAGCAGGGGACAGACTAATAGCAATCAGCCCCAGCATTTT
>TRBV20-1|TRBJ2-1|NA|11|NA
CSARDRASTFF
TGCAGTGCTAGAGATCGGGCTAGCACGTTCTTC
>TRBV4-1|TRBJ2-5|NA|15|TRBD1
CASSQWDRDEETQYF
TGCGCCAGCAGCCAGTGGGACAGGGATGAGGAGACCCAGTACTTC
>TRBV27|TRBJ1-2|NA|14|TRBD1
CASSPRGLGYGYTF
TGTGCCAGCAGTCCCAGGGGGCTTGGGTATGGCTACACCTTC
>TRBV28|TRBJ1-2|NA|13|TRBD1
CASRGTGGYGYTF
TGTGCCAGCAGGGGGACAGGGGGCTATGGCTACACCTTC
>TRBV24-1|TRBJ2-2|NA|16|NA
CATSDFRAGSAGELFF
TGTGCCACCAGTGATTTTAGGGCAGGGTCGGCCGGGGAGCTGTTTTTT
>TRBV21-1|TRBJ2-3|NA|16|NA
CASSTGDRAYSGTQYF
TGTGCCAGCAGCACCGGGGACAGGGCTTATTCAGGTACGCAGTATTTT
>TRBV7-2|TRBJ1-4|NA|14|NA
CASSLFAGWEKLFF
TGTGCCAGCAGCTTATTTGCAGGGTGGGAAAAACTGTTTTTT
>TRBV5-1|TRBJ2-7|once|16|TRBD2
CASSPSGGGLSYEQYF
TGCGCCAGCAGCCCGTCGGGGGGGGGCCTCTCCTACGAGCAGTACTTC
>TRBV7-9|TRBJ1-2|NA|13|NA
CASSSRGSSGYTF
TGTGCCAGCAGCTCCCGGGGAAGTAGTGGCTACACCTTC
>TRBV7-9|TRBJ1-1|NA|14|NA
CASSLQGGNTEAFF
TGTGCCAGCAGCTTGCAGGGAGGGAACACTGAAGCTTTCTTT
>TRBV9|TRBJ2-1|NA|17|TRBD2
CASTRTSGRADLDEQFF
TGTGCCAGCACCAGGACTAGCGGGAGGGCCGATTTGGATGAGCAGTTCTTC
>TRBV19|TRBJ2-5|once|13|NA
CASSPGRQETQYF
TGTGCCAGTAGTCCTGGCAGACAAGAGACCCAGTACTTC
>TRBV5-1|TRBJ1-1|NA|14|NA
CASSLSPQGIEAFF
TGCGCCAGCAGCTTGTCCCCACAGGGAATTGAAGCTTTCTTT
>TRBV6-4|TRBJ2-3|NA|15|TRBD1
CASSGTGGFTDTQYF
TGTGCCAGCAGTGGGACAGGGGGCTTCACAGATACGCAGTATTTT
>TRBV12-3/TRBV12-4|TRBJ2-2|NA|12|NA
CASEREYGELFF
TGTGCCAGCGAACGGGAGTACGGGGAGCTGTTTTTT